The 7 T cell receptor delta chains below come from one sample, sequenced in a study of gamma-delta chains in newborns, infants, children. TCRdb reanalysed the reads via CATT. The sample lists thousands of delta-chain clones, 3% to 4.5% occurring once. The material sequenced was blood. The receptors derive from a child who was a newborn, infant or young child, either healthy, febrile or measles-vaccinated (not recorded which).

This clone showed up just a few times. This could be a read error, since a much larger clone is one nucleotide away. This same CDR3 is encoded by further DNA sequences in the sample. This chain uses TRDV1 with TRDJ1, with TRDD2 matching over 8 bases. The CDR3 spans 23 residues. Germline V lookup: CDR1 TSWWSYY, CDR2 QGS. The CDR3 nucleotides are TGTGCCCTTGGGGATCATTCCTTCCTAACGCGCGAGTACTTCTTCGATTACACCGATAAACTCATCTTT. It is translated as CALGDHSFLTREYFFDYTDKLIF.

By sample fraction, this clone is medium-sized. A much larger clone sits a single nucleotide away, making a read error possible. Other nucleotide sequences from this sample produce the same CDR3. This sequence joins TRDV3 and TRDJ1; D gene ambiguous. The germline gives CDR1 TVYSNPD, CDR2 GDNSRS (reference sequence). This CDR3 spans 11 amino acids. Trimming took 4 bases from V and 4 from J, leaving 10 bases between them. The CDR3 nucleotides read TGTGCCTCGGTCAAGGGCGATAAACTCATCTTT. The encoded protein is CASVKGDKLIF. The full variable domain, completed using reference TRDV3 and TRDJ1, is CDKVTQSSPDQTVASGSEVVLLCTYDTVYSNPDLFWYRIRPDYSFQFVFYGDNSRSEGADFTQGRFSVKHILTQKAFHLVISPVRTEDSATYYCASVKGDKLIFGKGTRVTVEP.

As to this clone: It differs at one base from a far larger clone, so likely a read error. CDR3 coding DNA: TGTGCTCTTGGGGAACTAGGGGTGTATTCTGGGGGTCCAGAGGTCGTGTACACCGATAAACTCATCTTT. It encodes CALGELGVYSGGPEVVYTDKLIF. V gene TRDV1 combines with J gene TRDJ1; TRDD3 aligns across 7 bases. CDR1 is TSWWSYY and CDR2 is QGS in the germline V gene. The CDR3 runs to 23 residues. Unmatched junction bases numbered 25, after V lost 0 bases and J lost 0 bases.

By proportion, this clone is medium-sized (0.01 to 0.1%). Other DNA sequences in this specimen translate into the identical CDR3. This sequence joins TRDV1 and TRDJ1; 8 bases line up with TRDD2. CDR3 length: 18 amino acids. Unmatched junction bases numbered 13, after V lost 4 bases and J lost 0 bases. Germline values: CDR1 TSWWSYY, CDR2 QGS. The CDR3 nucleotides are TGTGCTCTTGGGGTCCTACTTCCTACAAGGCCGGACACCGATAAACTCATCTTT. As protein: CALGVLLPTRPDTDKLIF.

This clone appeared a few times. It may be a read error: a sequence one base away is much more abundant. Other DNA sequences from this sample encode an identical CDR3 as well. The V gene is TRDV1, the J gene TRDJ1; 7 bases line up with TRDD3. Trimming removed 5 bases from V and 8 bases from J; junction bases left unmatched: 23. The CDR3 spans 18 residues. Germline CDR1 reads TSWWSYY; CDR2 reads QGS. The CDR3 here is CALGNSSPVLGRDDKLIF. The CDR3 region has the DNA TGTGCTCTTGGGAACTCCTCCCCCGTACTGGGGCGAGACGACAAACTCATCTTT.

This clone was seen only a few times. Only one base separates this from a far larger clonotype, so it likely reflects a read error. Other DNA sequences in the same sample also yield this CDR3. V gene TRDV1 combines with J gene TRDJ2; D perhaps matches TRDD3 (5 bases). The CDR3 sequence is 16 residues long. Germline V gene lookup returns CDR1 TSWWSYY and CDR2 QGS. V was cut by 1 base and J by 5 bases, with 14 bases left in between. In DNA form, the CDR3 reads TGTGCTCTTGGGGAACGCTTTCTAAGGGGAACAGCACAACTCTTCTTT. Amino acid sequence: CALGERFLRGTAQLFF.

Regarding this clone: The DNA is left out, because the CDR3 cannot be placed on it with certainty; the CDR3 is given as TCRdb lists it. The chain recombines TRAV29/DV5 with TRDJ1; TRDD3 was called by the table and not checked on the DNA. Inclusive of both ends, the CDR3 amounts to 24 amino acids. Germline values: CDR1 NSMFDY, CDR2 ISSIKDK. The CDR3 protein is CSVLLCRKPTAFPTYWGYTAKLIF.